This T cell receptor beta chain was captured in a study of CD8 T cells in Susac syndrome. Between the trimmed V and J ends, which lost 2 bases and 4 bases, there was a span of 12 bases. The CDR3 consists of 14 residues. Looked up from germline, CDR1 is MNHEY and CDR2 is SMNVEV (reference sequence). TEMRA cells were enriched by FACS, and CD4+ and CD8+ T cells were negatively isolated. After extraction with the RNeasy kit, about 0.45 to 1 ug of the RNA was reverse transcribed using random hexamers. TCRdb itself ran the immunoSEQ multiplex PCR reads through MiXCR, one entry per CDR3 protein. The data show under 85,000 distinct CDR3 sequences, with 85% to 95% seen just once and roughly 0.55% held by the top ten.

The TCR sequence derives from a human donor with multiple sclerosis. The V and J genes are TRBV27 and TRBJ2-7, with D hard to call. Sequencing input: CD8+ T cells from PBMCs. The CDR3 DNA reads as TGTGCCAGCAGTTTAACGCCCGGGCTATACGAGCAGTACTTC. Translated: CASSLTPGLYEQYF.